This is a list of T cell receptor beta chains from one sample in a study of technical replicates of blood from a handful of donors. Clones were read by immunoSEQ multiplex PCR, and TCRdb kept only the in-frame ones, dropping some. Found here are some 80,000 clones, 90% to 95% of them singletons; the top ten hold about 0.37%. Sequencing was performed on T cells isolated from PBMCs. The origin of the receptors is a human donor in good health. The conserved cysteine and the conserved F or W are not part of the CDR3 here. The order of the fields is J gene, D gene, V gene, CDR3 protein. D genes are given only for firm matches.

j_gene: TRBJ2-3
d_gene: NA
v_gene: TRBV30
CDR3aa: AWSVGLTDTQY

j_gene: TRBJ2-1
d_gene: NA
v_gene: TRBV5-1
CDR3aa: ASSGLGTSHNEQF

j_gene: TRBJ2-2
d_gene: TRBD1
v_gene: TRBV11-3
CDR3aa: ASSSRGTGKLF

j_gene: TRBJ2-1
d_gene: TRBD2
v_gene: TRBV18
CDR3aa: ASSPLLTSGSPF

j_gene: TRBJ2-5
d_gene: NA
v_gene: TRBV11-3
CDR3aa: ASSLDSLAQETQY

j_gene: TRBJ2-1
d_gene: TRBD2
v_gene: TRBV28
CDR3aa: ASQREIRNNEQF

j_gene: TRBJ1-1
d_gene: NA
v_gene: TRBV28
CDR3aa: ASSLAGMWSEAF

j_gene: TRBJ2-7
d_gene: TRBD1
v_gene: TRBV6-1
CDR3aa: ASSTGTGINEQY

j_gene: TRBJ2-1
d_gene: TRBD2
v_gene: TRBV29-1
CDR3aa: SVLLAGGGHEQF

j_gene: TRBJ1-1
d_gene: NA
v_gene: TRBV19
CDR3aa: ASFWMGRAF

j_gene: TRBJ1-2
d_gene: NA
v_gene: TRBV11-2
CDR3aa: ASSNSTGREDYGYT

j_gene: TRBJ2-3
d_gene: NA
v_gene: TRBV30
CDR3aa: AWTGSTDTQY

j_gene: TRBJ2-5
d_gene: NA
v_gene: TRBV9
CDR3aa: ASSVAQLQETQY

j_gene: TRBJ1-4
d_gene: TRBD1
v_gene: TRBV10-3
CDR3aa: AISELTGANEKLF

j_gene: TRBJ2-2
d_gene: NA
v_gene: TRBV19
CDR3aa: ASTSGQNTGELF

j_gene: TRBJ2-7
d_gene: TRBD2
v_gene: TRBV2
CDR3aa: ASSGSGTSVYEQY

j_gene: TRBJ2-5
d_gene: NA
v_gene: TRBV6-6
CDR3aa: AAGAAQETQY

j_gene: TRBJ1-5
d_gene: TRBD1
v_gene: TRBV7-9
CDR3aa: ASSLTGEDQPQH

j_gene: TRBJ2-6
d_gene: NA
v_gene: TRBV5-1
CDR3aa: ASSFDTLKHRGANVLT

j_gene: TRBJ1-2
d_gene: TRBD1
v_gene: TRBV10-3
CDR3aa: AISDPTGNDGYT

j_gene: TRBJ2-7
d_gene: NA
v_gene: TRBV6-5
CDR3aa: ASSPGTPYEQY

j_gene: TRBJ2-5
d_gene: TRBD2
v_gene: TRBV28
CDR3aa: ASSLGGEETQY

j_gene: TRBJ1-1
d_gene: NA
v_gene: TRBV5-6
CDR3aa: ASGKPNTEAF

j_gene: TRBJ2-7
d_gene: TRBD1
v_gene: TRBV5-1
CDR3aa: ASSLAGTVKTYEQY

j_gene: TRBJ1-4
d_gene: NA
v_gene: TRBV4-1
CDR3aa: ASSQVYNEKLF

j_gene: TRBJ1-1
d_gene: NA
v_gene: TRBV10-3
CDR3aa: AIRLNTEAF

j_gene: TRBJ1-5
d_gene: NA
v_gene: TRBV6-1
CDR3aa: ASSEGSGQPQH

j_gene: TRBJ2-7
d_gene: TRBD2
v_gene: TRBV7-2
CDR3aa: ASSQTSGRGEQY

j_gene: TRBJ1-1
d_gene: NA
v_gene: TRBV7-6
CDR3aa: ASSFRQDQYTEAF

j_gene: TRBJ2-3
d_gene: NA
v_gene: TRBV11-3
CDR3aa: ASSLDSGAKDTQY

j_gene: TRBJ1-3
d_gene: TRBD1
v_gene: TRBV19
CDR3aa: ASSPDRAGNTIY

j_gene: TRBJ2-7
d_gene: TRBD2
v_gene: TRBV5-6
CDR3aa: ASSLRLAPYEQY

j_gene: TRBJ1-1
d_gene: NA
v_gene: TRBV28
CDR3aa: ASTDSPTYAF

j_gene: TRBJ2-3
d_gene: TRBD2
v_gene: TRBV7-6
CDR3aa: ASSLAPLPSGSSLGADTQY

j_gene: TRBJ2-3
d_gene: TRBD1
v_gene: TRBV29-1
CDR3aa: SVTIDRGGTDTQY

j_gene: TRBJ1-1
d_gene: TRBD1
v_gene: TRBV30
CDR3aa: ACYRGGEAF

j_gene: TRBJ1-1
d_gene: NA
v_gene: TRBV4-3
CDR3aa: ASSQWKGPNTEAF

j_gene: TRBJ2-3
d_gene: TRBD2
v_gene: TRBV6-1
CDR3aa: ASSSLAGGSDTQY

j_gene: TRBJ2-7
d_gene: NA
v_gene: TRBV4-1
CDR3aa: ASSHNRGSSYEQY

j_gene: TRBJ1-4
d_gene: TRBD1
v_gene: TRBV12-5
CDR3aa: ASAPGGLTNEKLF

j_gene: TRBJ2-7
d_gene: TRBD2
v_gene: TRBV30
CDR3aa: AWSYGLGRYEQY

j_gene: TRBJ1-5
d_gene: TRBD1
v_gene: TRBV27
CDR3aa: ASSLSFYGTGGPQH

j_gene: TRBJ2-2
d_gene: TRBD2
v_gene: TRBV27
CDR3aa: ASSLYLAGDTGELF

j_gene: TRBJ2-7
d_gene: TRBD2
v_gene: TRBV7-2
CDR3aa: ASSQVASGNEQY

j_gene: TRBJ2-7
d_gene: NA
v_gene: TRBV6-5
CDR3aa: ASSPSFINHEQY

j_gene: TRBJ1-2
d_gene: TRBD1
v_gene: TRBV10-2
CDR3aa: ASSGRQGSYGYT

j_gene: TRBJ2-7
d_gene: NA
v_gene: TRBV4-1
CDR3aa: ASSQEAGTYEQY

j_gene: TRBJ2-5
d_gene: TRBD2
v_gene: TRBV7-3
CDR3aa: ASSPGLAAQETQY

j_gene: TRBJ2-2
d_gene: TRBD1
v_gene: TRBV30
CDR3aa: AWSWGQLNTGELF

j_gene: TRBJ2-5
d_gene: TRBD2
v_gene: TRBV9
CDR3aa: ASSVGGLAGKETQY

j_gene: TRBJ1-1
d_gene: TRBD1
v_gene: TRBV5-1
CDR3aa: ASSSLQGMNTEAF

j_gene: TRBJ2-6
d_gene: NA
v_gene: TRBV19
CDR3aa: ASSFSSGANVLT

j_gene: TRBJ1-2
d_gene: TRBD1
v_gene: TRBV6-5
CDR3aa: ATLGQGGYGYT

j_gene: TRBJ2-7
d_gene: NA
v_gene: TRBV27
CDR3aa: ASSTREESYEQY

j_gene: TRBJ2-1
d_gene: TRBD2
v_gene: TRBV7-3
CDR3aa: ASSSGLAGVDEQF